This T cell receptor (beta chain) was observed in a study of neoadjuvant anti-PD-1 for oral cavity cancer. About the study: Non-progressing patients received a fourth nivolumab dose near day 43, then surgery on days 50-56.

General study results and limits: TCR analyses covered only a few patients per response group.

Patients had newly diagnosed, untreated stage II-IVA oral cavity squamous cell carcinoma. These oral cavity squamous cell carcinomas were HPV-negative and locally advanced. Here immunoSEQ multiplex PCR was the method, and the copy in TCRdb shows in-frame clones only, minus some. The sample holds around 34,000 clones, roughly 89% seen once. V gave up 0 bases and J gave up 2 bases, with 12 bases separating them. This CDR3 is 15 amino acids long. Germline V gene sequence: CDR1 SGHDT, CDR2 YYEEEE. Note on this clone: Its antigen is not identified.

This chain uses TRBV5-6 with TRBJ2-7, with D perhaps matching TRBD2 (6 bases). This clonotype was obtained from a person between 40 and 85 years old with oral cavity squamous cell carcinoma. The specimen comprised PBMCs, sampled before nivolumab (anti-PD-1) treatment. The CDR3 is CASSLGGTGTYEQYF. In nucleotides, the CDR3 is TGTGCCAGCAGCTTGGGCGGGACGGGTACCTACGAGCAGTACTTC.